The rows below give T cell receptor beta chains drawn from one sample of a study of cytomegalovirus exposure and HLA in healthy donors. Libraries were prepared by immunoSEQ multiplex PCR; TCRdb keeps only in-frame clonotypes and omits some of them. This sample has approximately 100,000 clones, with around three quarters found just once. What was sequenced was PBMCs. All receptors derive from a woman in her fifties or sixties in good health and CMV-seropositive. The CDR3 runs from the conserved cysteine through the conserved F or W. Fields, in order: CDR3 protein, CDR3 DNA, V gene, J gene, clone size, D gene. The D gene is left open where the match is weak. Clone sizes are given selectively: once, few, many, or a class where the clone is expanded.

CDR3 protein: CASSLDRGRTEAFF
CDR3 DNA: TGTGCCAGCAGCTTAGACAGGGGCAGGACTGAAGCTTTCTTT
V gene: TRBV7-9
J gene: TRBJ1-1
clone size: once
D gene: TRBD1

CDR3 protein: CASSRDSPYEQYF
CDR3 DNA: TGTGCCAGCTCAAGAGATTCCCCCTACGAGCAGTACTTC
V gene: TRBV27
J gene: TRBJ2-7
clone size: -
D gene: -

CDR3 protein: CASSLGTGGRNTEAFF
CDR3 DNA: TGTGCCAGCAGTCTCGGGACAGGGGGGAGGAACACTGAAGCTTTCTTT
V gene: TRBV28
J gene: TRBJ1-1
clone size: -
D gene: TRBD1

CDR3 protein: CASSSGDRKSNQPQHF
CDR3 DNA: TGTGCCAGCAGCTCTGGCGACAGGAAGAGCAATCAGCCCCAGCATTTT
V gene: TRBV5-6
J gene: TRBJ1-5
clone size: -
D gene: -

CDR3 protein: CASSPREQGTEAFF
CDR3 DNA: TGTGCCAGTAGTCCCCGGGAGCAGGGCACTGAAGCTTTCTTT
V gene: TRBV19
J gene: TRBJ1-1
clone size: -
D gene: -

CDR3 protein: CASSPRHISGNTIYF
CDR3 DNA: TGTGCCAGTAGTCCACGACATATCTCTGGAAACACCATATATTTT
V gene: TRBV19
J gene: TRBJ1-3
clone size: -
D gene: -

CDR3 protein: CASSLWGGQSSYEQYF
CDR3 DNA: TGTGCCAGCAGTTTATGGGGGGGACAGAGCTCCTACGAGCAGTACTTC
V gene: TRBV28
J gene: TRBJ2-7
clone size: -
D gene: -

CDR3 protein: CASSYGSGVQGYTF
CDR3 DNA: TGTGCCAGCAGTTATGGGTCGGGGGTTCAAGGCTACACCTTC
V gene: TRBV6-1
J gene: TRBJ1-2
clone size: few
D gene: -

CDR3 protein: CASSYSYNSPLHF
CDR3 DNA: TGTGCCAGTAGTTACAGCTATAATTCACCCCTCCACTTT
V gene: TRBV19
J gene: TRBJ1-6
clone size: -
D gene: -

CDR3 protein: CASSLGVRGLFGNTIYF
CDR3 DNA: TGTGCCAGCAGCTTAGGGGTACGGGGTCTTTTCGGAAACACCATATATTTT
V gene: TRBV7-6
J gene: TRBJ1-3
clone size: -
D gene: -

CDR3 protein: CASSPRGGVGTDTQYF
CDR3 DNA: TGTGCCAGCAGCCCGAGAGGGGGGGTAGGCACAGATACGCAGTATTTT
V gene: TRBV5-5
J gene: TRBJ2-3
clone size: -
D gene: -

CDR3 protein: CASSDRATNEKLFF
CDR3 DNA: TGTGCCAGCTCGGACAGGGCAACTAATGAAAAACTGTTTTTT
V gene: TRBV18
J gene: TRBJ1-4
clone size: -
D gene: TRBD1

CDR3 protein: CASSRTLGGYTF
CDR3 DNA: TGTGCCAGCAGTAGGACACTTGGGGGCTACACCTTC
V gene: TRBV6-5
J gene: TRBJ1-2
clone size: once
D gene: -

CDR3 protein: CASSIGTGGINEQFF
CDR3 DNA: TGTGCCAGCTCCATCGGGACAGGGGGCATCAATGAGCAGTTCTTC
V gene: TRBV18
J gene: TRBJ2-1
clone size: few
D gene: TRBD1

CDR3 protein: CASSAGTATQYF
CDR3 DNA: TGTGCCAGCAGTGCCGGGACAGCGACCCAGTACTTC
V gene: TRBV2
J gene: TRBJ2-5
clone size: -
D gene: TRBD1

CDR3 protein: CASSPTGGASYNSPLHF
CDR3 DNA: TGTGCCAGCTCACCAACGGGGGGCGCGTCCTATAATTCACCCCTCCACTTT
V gene: TRBV18
J gene: TRBJ1-6
clone size: -
D gene: -

CDR3 protein: CAISDSGGLVSGANVLTF
CDR3 DNA: TGTGCCATCAGTGACTCAGGGGGGCTAGTCTCTGGGGCCAACGTCCTGACTTTC
V gene: TRBV10-3
J gene: TRBJ2-6
clone size: -
D gene: -

CDR3 protein: CASSLQGTPSYNEQFF
CDR3 DNA: TGTGCCAGCAGCCTCCAGGGGACACCCTCCTACAATGAGCAGTTCTTC
V gene: TRBV7-3
J gene: TRBJ2-1
clone size: once
D gene: -

CDR3 protein: CASSQASQLGVRNTEAFF
CDR3 DNA: TGTGCCAGCAGCCAAGCGTCCCAGCTAGGGGTGAGGAACACTGAAGCTTTCTTT
V gene: TRBV4-2
J gene: TRBJ1-1
clone size: -
D gene: -

CDR3 protein: CASSRGLPGAETQYF
CDR3 DNA: TGCGCCAGCAGCAGAGGCCTTCCTGGGGCAGAGACCCAGTACTTC
V gene: TRBV5-1
J gene: TRBJ2-5
clone size: few
D gene: -

CDR3 protein: CSASRRGTEAFF
CDR3 DNA: TGCAGCGCCAGTAGGAGAGGCACTGAAGCTTTCTTT
V gene: TRBV29-1
J gene: TRBJ1-1
clone size: once
D gene: -

CDR3 protein: CASSEINQGLLFF
CDR3 DNA: TGTGCCAGCAGTGAAATTAATCAGGGCCTCCTGTTTTTT
V gene: TRBV6-5
J gene: TRBJ1-4
clone size: -
D gene: -

CDR3 protein: CSVDASGGAYNEQFF
CDR3 DNA: TGCAGCGTTGACGCGTCGGGGGGTGCCTACAATGAGCAGTTCTTC
V gene: TRBV29-1
J gene: TRBJ2-1
clone size: -
D gene: TRBD2